This TCR beta chain was obtained from a study of PD-L1 blockade in urothelial cancer. Profiling relied on immunoSEQ multiplex PCR, and the TCRdb table lists in-frame clones only, not all of them. Of 85,000 to 130,000 clones in the sample, roughly nine tenths were seen once. This clone occurred once. Other DNA variants within this sample encode the same CDR3. This TCR was sampled from an elderly woman with urothelial cancer. The sample consisted of PBMCs, taken around atezolizumab (anti-PD-L1) treatment.

CDR3 DNA: TGTGCCATCAGTGAGTCCCGAGGAAGGGGGTCTGGAAACACCATATATTTT. Translation: CAISESRGRGSGNTIYF. V usage is TRBV10-3 and J usage is TRBJ1-3, with D possibly matching TRBD1 (6 bases). This CDR3 spans 17 amino acids. V was trimmed by 0 bases and J by 1 base, leaving 13 bases between them. Germline V gene data show CDR1 as ENHRY and CDR2 as SYGVKD.